The rows below give T cell receptor beta chains drawn from one sample of a study of early T cells in non-severe SARS-CoV-2 infection. TCRdb reprocessed the 5' RACE reads via MiXCR and lists one record per CDR3 protein. Here the sample spans 60,000 to 75,000 distinct CDR3 sequences, 9% to 15% being singletons. Sequencing was carried out using whole blood. All receptors derive from an adult who was a healthcare worker with PCR-confirmed SARS-CoV-2 infection or an uninfected control (not recorded which). Both conserved end residues are part of each CDR3. The D gene is left open where the match is weak. The listing skips clone size in some rows; elsewhere it reads once, few, many or a size class.

clone size: -
V gene: TRBV24-1
D gene: TRBD1
J gene: TRBJ1-2
CDR3 protein: CATSATPGQEGHFYGYTF
CDR3 DNA: TGTGCCACCAGTGCCACACCGGGACAGGAGGGGCACTTCTATGGCTACACCTTC

clone size: few
V gene: TRBV27
D gene: -
J gene: TRBJ2-7
CDR3 protein: CASSLYPGATYEQYF
CDR3 DNA: TGTGCCAGCAGTTTATACCCGGGGGCTACCTACGAGCAGTACTTC

clone size: many
V gene: TRBV3-1
D gene: -
J gene: TRBJ2-1
CDR3 protein: CASSQDRGTAYNEQFF
CDR3 DNA: TGTGCCAGCAGCCAAGATCGGGGGACAGCATACAATGAGCAGTTCTTC

clone size: -
V gene: TRBV29-1
D gene: -
J gene: TRBJ1-2
CDR3 protein: CSVLQGFGIGYTF
CDR3 DNA: TGCAGCGTTCTACAGGGATTTGGGATCGGCTACACCTTC

clone size: few
V gene: TRBV5-4
D gene: -
J gene: TRBJ2-2
CDR3 protein: CASSRDNANTGELFF
CDR3 DNA: TGTGCCAGCAGCCGGGACAACGCGAACACCGGGGAGCTGTTTTTT

clone size: many
V gene: TRBV6-1
D gene: -
J gene: TRBJ1-3
CDR3 protein: CASSELGEGNTIYF
CDR3 DNA: TGTGCCAGCAGTGAGCTGGGGGAAGGAAACACCATATATTTT

clone size: -
V gene: TRBV11-1
D gene: TRBD1
J gene: TRBJ1-4
CDR3 protein: CASSRIGTGEKLFF
CDR3 DNA: TGTGCCAGCAGCCGTATTGGGACAGGTGAAAAACTGTTTTTT

clone size: many
V gene: TRBV5-5
D gene: -
J gene: TRBJ1-6
CDR3 protein: CASSLAGNNSPLHF
CDR3 DNA: TGTGCCAGCAGCTTAGCAGGGAATAATTCACCCCTCCACTTT

clone size: few
V gene: TRBV12-5
D gene: -
J gene: TRBJ2-3
CDR3 protein: CASGPIIPGTQYF
CDR3 DNA: TGTGCTAGTGGTCCAATTATCCCAGGCACGCAGTATTTT

clone size: -
V gene: TRBV2
D gene: TRBD2
J gene: TRBJ2-2
CDR3 protein: CASSARAGGADTGELFF
CDR3 DNA: TGTGCCAGCAGCGCCAGAGCGGGAGGGGCGGACACCGGGGAGCTGTTTTTT

clone size: few
V gene: TRBV12-3/TRBV12-4
D gene: -
J gene: TRBJ2-6
CDR3 protein: CASSLLIRLPGANVLTF
CDR3 DNA: TGTGCCAGCAGTTTATTGATTCGGCTGCCTGGGGCCAACGTCCTGACTTTC

clone size: -
V gene: TRBV29-1
D gene: -
J gene: TRBJ2-1
CDR3 protein: CSDLIRGSSYNEQFF
CDR3 DNA: TGCAGCGATTTGATTAGGGGGAGCTCCTACAATGAGCAGTTCTTC

clone size: many
V gene: TRBV11-2
D gene: -
J gene: TRBJ2-3
CDR3 protein: CASSLRTPGVDTQYF
CDR3 DNA: TGTGCCAGCAGCTTAAGGACCCCCGGGGTAGATACGCAGTATTTT

clone size: -
V gene: TRBV29-1
D gene: -
J gene: TRBJ2-7
CDR3 protein: CSVVSGSSYEQYF
CDR3 DNA: TGCAGCGTTGTGTCTGGGAGCTCCTACGAGCAGTACTTC

clone size: few
V gene: TRBV3-1
D gene: TRBD1
J gene: TRBJ1-2
CDR3 protein: CASTRTGYYGYTF
CDR3 DNA: TGTGCCAGCACCCGGACAGGCTACTATGGCTACACCTTC

clone size: -
V gene: TRBV3-1
D gene: -
J gene: TRBJ1-1
CDR3 protein: CASTGRMNTEAFF
CDR3 DNA: TGTGCCAGCACGGGACGGATGAACACTGAAGCTTTCTTT

clone size: -
V gene: TRBV29-1
D gene: TRBD2
J gene: TRBJ2-1
CDR3 protein: CSVERLAHHNEQFF
CDR3 DNA: TGCAGCGTCGAGCGACTAGCGCATCACAATGAGCAGTTCTTC

clone size: many
V gene: TRBV20-1
D gene: TRBD1
J gene: TRBJ1-6
CDR3 protein: CSAYTGGANSPLHF
CDR3 DNA: TGCAGTGCTTACACAGGGGGCGCGAATTCACCCCTCCACTTT

clone size: many
V gene: TRBV11-2
D gene: TRBD2
J gene: TRBJ2-7
CDR3 protein: CASSSPGTSGSYEQYF
CDR3 DNA: TGTGCCAGCAGCTCTCCCGGGACTAGCGGGAGTTACGAGCAGTACTTC

clone size: few
V gene: TRBV29-1
D gene: TRBD2
J gene: TRBJ2-1
CDR3 protein: CSGRGDSYNEQFF
CDR3 DNA: TGCAGCGGGCGGGGGGACTCCTACAATGAGCAGTTCTTC

clone size: -
V gene: TRBV2
D gene: -
J gene: TRBJ2-1
CDR3 protein: CASIPGNNIGEQFF
CDR3 DNA: TGTGCCAGCATTCCAGGGAATAACATTGGTGAGCAGTTCTTC

clone size: -
V gene: TRBV5-1
D gene: TRBD1
J gene: TRBJ2-5
CDR3 protein: CASSPGQDKETQYF
CDR3 DNA: TGCGCCAGCAGCCCGGGACAGGATAAAGAGACCCAGTACTTC

clone size: few
V gene: TRBV10-2
D gene: -
J gene: TRBJ2-1
CDR3 protein: CASRDIQSLNEQFF
CDR3 DNA: TGCGCCAGCAGGGACATTCAATCCCTCAATGAGCAGTTCTTC

clone size: many
V gene: TRBV6-8
D gene: -
J gene: TRBJ1-1
CDR3 protein: CAAHQGEAFF
CDR3 DNA: TGTGCCGCCCACCAGGGTGAAGCTTTCTTT

clone size: -
V gene: TRBV20-1
D gene: TRBD1
J gene: TRBJ1-2
CDR3 protein: CSARDRDQLYGYTF
CDR3 DNA: TGCAGTGCTAGGGACAGGGATCAGCTCTATGGCTACACCTTC

clone size: many
V gene: TRBV30
D gene: -
J gene: TRBJ1-6
CDR3 protein: CAWATLENSPLHF
CDR3 DNA: TGTGCCTGGGCCACCCTGGAGAATTCACCCCTCCACTTT

clone size: many
V gene: TRBV7-3
D gene: -
J gene: TRBJ2-1
CDR3 protein: CASALGGAVNEQFF
CDR3 DNA: TGTGCCAGCGCCCTGGGGGGAGCGGTCAATGAGCAGTTCTTC

clone size: few
V gene: TRBV6-6
D gene: TRBD2
J gene: TRBJ2-4
CDR3 protein: CASSPSGTSGVAKNIQYF
CDR3 DNA: TGTGCCAGCAGTCCCTCCGGGACTAGCGGGGTAGCCAAAAACATTCAGTACTTC

clone size: -
V gene: TRBV12-3/TRBV12-4
D gene: -
J gene: TRBJ1-1
CDR3 protein: CASSSGIEVVAFF
CDR3 DNA: TGTGCCAGCAGTTCCGGGATTGAGGTTGTAGCTTTCTTT

clone size: -
V gene: TRBV20-1
D gene: -
J gene: TRBJ2-7
CDR3 protein: CSARPAGTSYEQYF
CDR3 DNA: TGCAGTGCTAGACCGGCGGGAACGTCCTACGAGCAGTACTTC

clone size: few
V gene: TRBV29-1
D gene: -
J gene: TRBJ2-1
CDR3 protein: CSVEPSSGLREQFF
CDR3 DNA: TGCAGCGTTGAACCTTCCTCCGGACTCCGCGAGCAGTTCTTC

clone size: -
V gene: TRBV19
D gene: -
J gene: TRBJ2-3
CDR3 protein: CASSPPNVDTQYF
CDR3 DNA: TGTGCCAGTAGTCCGCCCAACGTGGATACGCAGTATTTT

clone size: -
V gene: TRBV11-2
D gene: -
J gene: TRBJ2-4
CDR3 protein: CASSLTTGAKNIQYF
CDR3 DNA: TGTGCCAGCAGCCTAACGACCGGAGCCAAAAACATTCAGTACTTC

clone size: many
V gene: TRBV3-1
D gene: TRBD2
J gene: TRBJ2-1
CDR3 protein: CASSQVTSGIQGEQFF
CDR3 DNA: TGTGCCAGCAGCCAAGTTACTAGCGGGATACAGGGTGAGCAGTTCTTC

clone size: -
V gene: TRBV20-1
D gene: TRBD2
J gene: TRBJ2-2
CDR3 protein: CSAKTSETATGELFF
CDR3 DNA: TGCAGTGCTAAGACTAGCGAGACGGCCACCGGGGAGCTGTTTTTT